Listed below are T cell receptor beta chains from one sample, sequenced in a study of human T cells and chemical hapten exposure. Via MiXCR, TCRdb re-called the RACE reads, giving one row per CDR3 protein. Altogether hundreds of thousands of distinct CDR3 sequences are present, about 6% being singletons, with the ten largest covering more than 5.5%. Here the sequenced sample was whole blood, taken in connection with sensitization to the hapten diphenylcyclopropenone (DPC). These receptors all stem from a woman between 18 and 30 years old with alopecia areata. Some clones in this sample may be carry-over from other donors' samples. CDR3s include the opening cysteine and the closing phenylalanine or tryptophan. A D gene is named only where the DNA matches it firmly. Size tells how often a clone was seen (once, few, many) or the class of an expanded clone, and some rows leave it out.

len: 16; v_gene: TRBV4-3; j_gene: TRBJ1-2; d_gene: -; abundance: many; CDR3nt: TGCGCCAGCAGCCAAGAAATCCTTCCGGCCAACTATGGCTACACCTTC; CDR3aa: CASSQEILPANYGYTF
len: 17; v_gene: TRBV7-9; j_gene: TRBJ1-2; d_gene: TRBD1; abundance: many; CDR3nt: TGTGCCAGCAGCTTAGAAGGGACAGGGGGCGCGGACTATGGCTACACCTTC; CDR3aa: CASSLEGTGGADYGYTF
len: 15; v_gene: TRBV6-2/TRBV6-3; j_gene: TRBJ2-7; d_gene: -; abundance: few; CDR3nt: TGTGCCAGCTCCCCTGCGGGCAGGGGATACGTCGAGCAGTACTTC; CDR3aa: CASSPAGRGYVEQYF
len: 16; v_gene: TRBV27; j_gene: TRBJ2-3; d_gene: TRBD2; abundance: -; CDR3nt: TGTGCCAGCAGTTTACTTCGCGGGGGAGGGGCAGATACGCAGTATTTT; CDR3aa: CASSLLRGGGADTQYF
len: 14; v_gene: TRBV4-3; j_gene: TRBJ2-6; d_gene: -; abundance: many; CDR3nt: TGCGCCAGCAGCCTCCTGGGAGGGGCCAACGTCCTGACTTTC; CDR3aa: CASSLLGGANVLTF
len: 14; v_gene: TRBV27; j_gene: TRBJ1-5; d_gene: -; abundance: many; CDR3nt: TGTGCCAGCAGAATCACTGGAAACAATCAGCCCCAGCATTTT; CDR3aa: CASRITGNNQPQHF
len: 15; v_gene: TRBV6-5; j_gene: TRBJ1-1; d_gene: -; abundance: few; CDR3nt: TGTGCCAGCAGTTACTTTAGGGGAGAGGGCACTGAAGCTTTCTTT; CDR3aa: CASSYFRGEGTEAFF
len: 15; v_gene: TRBV28; j_gene: TRBJ2-7; d_gene: TRBD1; abundance: -; CDR3nt: TGTGCCAGCAGTTTATCGACAGGGGGCAAGGACGAGCAGTACTTC; CDR3aa: CASSLSTGGKDEQYF
len: 14; v_gene: TRBV20-1; j_gene: TRBJ2-3; d_gene: -; abundance: -; CDR3nt: TGCAGTGCTAGAGCTCCCATCACGACAGATACGCAGTATTTT; CDR3aa: CSARAPITTDTQYF
len: 16; v_gene: TRBV4-1; j_gene: TRBJ2-3; d_gene: TRBD2; abundance: -; CDR3nt: TGCGCCAGCAGCCAAGTTCAAAGCGGGGGGGGAGATACGCAGTATTTT; CDR3aa: CASSQVQSGGGDTQYF
len: 15; v_gene: TRBV24-1; j_gene: TRBJ2-3; d_gene: -; abundance: -; CDR3nt: TGTGCCACCAGTGGCCTCGCGGAGAACACAGATACGCAGTATTTT; CDR3aa: CATSGLAENTDTQYF
len: 13; v_gene: TRBV20-1; j_gene: TRBJ2-3; d_gene: -; abundance: many; CDR3nt: TGCAGTGCTAAGTCGTGGAGCACAGATACGCAGTATTTT; CDR3aa: CSAKSWSTDTQYF
len: 14; v_gene: TRBV7-2; j_gene: TRBJ1-1; d_gene: -; abundance: few; CDR3nt: TGTGCCAGCAGCTCTTATAGCCCCAGGGGAGAAGCTTTCTTT; CDR3aa: CASSSYSPRGEAFF
len: 14; v_gene: TRBV10-3; j_gene: TRBJ1-5; d_gene: -; abundance: many; CDR3nt: TGTGCCATCAGCCAGAGGGGTAGCAATCAGCCCCAGCATTTT; CDR3aa: CAISQRGSNQPQHF
len: 12; v_gene: TRBV20-1; j_gene: TRBJ1-1; d_gene: -; abundance: few; CDR3nt: TGCAGTGCTAGTGGGGAATTCACTGAAGCTTTCTTT; CDR3aa: CSASGEFTEAFF
len: 16; v_gene: TRBV4-3; j_gene: TRBJ1-6; d_gene: -; abundance: -; CDR3nt: TGCGCCAGCAGCCAAGATACGGCAGGGAGTGATTCACCCCTCCACTTT; CDR3aa: CASSQDTAGSDSPLHF
len: 16; v_gene: TRBV18; j_gene: TRBJ2-3; d_gene: -; abundance: -; CDR3nt: TGTGCCAGCTCACCCACGGGACTTAAACCGACAGATACGCAGTATTTT; CDR3aa: CASSPTGLKPTDTQYF
len: 13; v_gene: TRBV12-3/TRBV12-4; j_gene: TRBJ2-7; d_gene: TRBD1; abundance: -; CDR3nt: TGTGCCAGCAGTTTAGCCAGGGGGTGCGAGCAGTACTTC; CDR3aa: CASSLARGCEQYF
len: 15; v_gene: TRBV13; j_gene: TRBJ2-1; d_gene: TRBD2; abundance: -; CDR3nt: TGTGCCAGCAGCTTAACACGGGGGGCCTACAATGAGCAGTTCTTC; CDR3aa: CASSLTRGAYNEQFF
len: 15; v_gene: TRBV6-2/TRBV6-3; j_gene: TRBJ1-5; d_gene: -; abundance: many; CDR3nt: TGTGCCAGCGTCCGCAGCGGGAAGGCGAATCAGCCCCAGCATTTT; CDR3aa: CASVRSGKANQPQHF
len: 14; v_gene: TRBV2; j_gene: TRBJ1-2; d_gene: -; abundance: -; CDR3nt: TGTGCCAGCAGTGAAGCGCCTGGAGGGTTTGGCTACACCTTC; CDR3aa: CASSEAPGGFGYTF
len: 16; v_gene: TRBV12-3/TRBV12-4; j_gene: TRBJ1-6; d_gene: -; abundance: many; CDR3nt: TGTGCCAGCAGTGACGTAAGGAGCTCCTATAATTCACCCCTCCACTTT; CDR3aa: CASSDVRSSYNSPLHF
len: 14; v_gene: TRBV7-9; j_gene: TRBJ2-1; d_gene: -; abundance: -; CDR3nt: TGTGCCAGCAGCCCCGCCAGATCGTACAATGAGCAGTTCTTC; CDR3aa: CASSPARSYNEQFF
len: 10; v_gene: TRBV12-3/TRBV12-4; j_gene: TRBJ2-3; d_gene: -; abundance: -; CDR3nt: TGTGCCCTCTTCACAGATACGCAGTATTTT; CDR3aa: CALFTDTQYF
len: 15; v_gene: TRBV6-6; j_gene: TRBJ1-1; d_gene: -; abundance: -; CDR3nt: TGTGCCAGCAGTGGGCATGGGGTCCTGGACACTGAAGCTTTCTTT; CDR3aa: CASSGHGVLDTEAFF